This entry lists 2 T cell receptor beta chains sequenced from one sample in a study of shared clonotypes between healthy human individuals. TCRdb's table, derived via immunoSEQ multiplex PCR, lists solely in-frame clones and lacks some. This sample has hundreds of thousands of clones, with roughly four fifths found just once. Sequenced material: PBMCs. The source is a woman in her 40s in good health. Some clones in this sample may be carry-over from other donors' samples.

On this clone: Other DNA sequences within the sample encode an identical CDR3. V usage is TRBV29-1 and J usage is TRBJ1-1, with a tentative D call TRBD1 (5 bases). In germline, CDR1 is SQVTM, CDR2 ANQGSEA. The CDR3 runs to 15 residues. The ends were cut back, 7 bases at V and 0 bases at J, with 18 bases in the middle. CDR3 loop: CSASPGWGMNTEAFF. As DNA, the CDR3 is TGCAGCGCCTCTCCAGGGTGGGGCATGAACACTGAAGCTTTCTTT. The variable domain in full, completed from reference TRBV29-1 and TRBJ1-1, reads SAVISQKPSRDICQRGTSLTIQCQVDSQVTMMFWYRQQPGQSLTLIATANQGSEATYESGFVIDKFPISRPNLTFSTLTVSNMSPEDSSIYLCSASPGWGMNTEAFFGQGTRLTVV.

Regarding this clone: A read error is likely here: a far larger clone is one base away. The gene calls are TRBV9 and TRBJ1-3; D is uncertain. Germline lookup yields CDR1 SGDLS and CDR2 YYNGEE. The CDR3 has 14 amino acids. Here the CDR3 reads CASSLTFAGNTLYF. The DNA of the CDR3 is TGTGCCAGCAGCCTCACTTTTGCTGGAAACACCTTATATTTT.